These 9 T cell receptor beta chains share one sample of origin, sequenced in a study of identifying expanded T cells in peripheral blood. Assay used: immunoSEQ multiplex PCR; TCRdb lists only in-frame clones, some missing. The table has approximately 130,000 clones, 84% seen once. Sequenced sample: blood. Receptor source: a person aged 18-69 years in good health.

V usage is TRBV7-8 and J usage is TRBJ1-6, with a possible D match to TRBD1 (5 bases). CDR1 is SGHVS, CDR2 FQNEAQ, per germline. The V and J ends lost 3 bases and 5 bases respectively, with 11 bases between them. The CDR3 runs to 15 residues. The CDR3 sequence is CASSFRVVDNSPLHF. The CDR3 nucleotides read TGTGCCAGCAGCTTCAGGGTCGTGGATAATTCACCCCTCCACTTT. Full variable domain (missing parts from reference TRBV7-8 and TRBJ1-6): GAGVSQSPRYKVAKRGQDVALRCDPISGHVSLFWYQQALGQGPEFLTYFQNEAQLDKSGLPSDRFFAERPEGSVSTLKIQRTQQEDSAVYLCASSFRVVDNSPLHFGNGTRLTVT.

The V gene is TRBV4-3, the J gene TRBJ1-2; 9 nucleotides line up with TRBD1. CDR1 and CDR2 from the germline V gene are LGHNA and YSLEER. The junction had 5 bases not matched to a gene; V was cut back by 4 bases and J by 8 bases. The CDR3 runs 13 residues. The CDR3 sequence is CASSLQGARGYTF. In DNA, the CDR3 is TGCGCCAGCAGCCTACAGGGGGCGCGGGGCTACACCTTC.

The chain recombines TRBV5-1 with TRBJ2-3, with 7 bases aligning to TRBD1. The V gene end was trimmed by 2 bases and the J gene end by 6 bases; junction bases not matched to a gene: 6. The CDR3 has 14 amino acids. CDR1 and CDR2 from the germline V gene are SGHRS and YFSETQ. The CDR3 DNA sequence: TGCGCCAGCAGCTTCGGCCAGGGGGAGGATACGCAGTATTTT. It yields the protein CASSFGQGEDTQYF.

The chain is built from TRBV5-4 and TRBJ2-3, with D hard to call. V gave up 4 bases and J gave up 2 bases, with 11 bases separating them. Germline-derived CDR1 and CDR2 are SGHNT and YYREEE (reference sequence). CDR3 length: 14 amino acids. CDR3 in amino acids: CASSPAVHTDTQYF. CDR3 DNA: TGTGCCAGCAGCCCTGCGGTGCACACAGATACGCAGTATTTT. The full variable domain, completed using reference TRBV5-4 and TRBJ2-3, is ETGVTQSPTHLIKTRGQQVTLRCSSQSGHNTVSWYQQALGQGPQFIFQYYREEENGRGNFPPRFSGLQFPNYSSELNVNALELDDSALYLCASSPAVHTDTQYFGPGTRLTVL.

This chain uses TRBV7-2 with TRBJ1-5, with D hard to call. Germline CDR1 is SGHTA and CDR2 is FQGNSA. This CDR3 comprises 15 residues. Trimming left V 4 bases short and J 6 bases short, with 16 bases between. The CDR3 DNA reads TGTGCCAGCAGCTATGGCCTAAGGTACAGTCAGCCCCAGCATTTT. Its translation is CASSYGLRYSQPQHF. Looking up the rest from reference TRBV7-2 and TRBJ1-5 gives the full variable domain: GAGVSQSPSNKVTEKGKDVELRCDPISGHTALYWYRQSLGQGLEFLIYFQGNSAPDKSGLPSDRFSAERTGGSVSTLTIQRTQQEDSAVYLCASSYGLRYSQPQHFGDGTRLSIL.

The CDR3: CASSTPSDSTLFTLGGYTF. The CDR3 coding sequence is TGTGCCAGTAGTACACCATCGGACAGCACCCTATTTACCTTGGGCGGCTACACCTTC. V gene TRBV19 combines with J gene TRBJ1-2; D perhaps matches TRBD1 (6 bases). Germline V gene lookup returns CDR1 LNHDA and CDR2 SQIVND (reference sequence). Trimming took 4 bases from V and 8 from J, leaving 32 bases between them. This CDR3 has 19 amino acids.

This chain links TRBV6-5 with TRBJ2-5; D is perhaps TRBD2 (6 bases). Germline-derived CDR1 and CDR2 are MNHEY and SVGAGI. There are 14 residues in the CDR3. Deletions cut 4 bases from V and 4 bases from J, with 13 bases between. The CDR3 nucleotides are TGTGCCAGCAGTTTTTGGGGCGGGGCAGAGACCCAGTACTTC. It translates to CASSFWGGAETQYF.

The V and J genes are TRBV18 and TRBJ1-5; D is possibly TRBD1 (6 bases). Germline CDR1 KGHSH, CDR2 LQKENI. CDR3 length: 14 residues. With 4 bases removed from V and 7 bases from J, the gap between germline ends came to 14 bases. The CDR3 protein is CASSLGRGEQPQHF. The CDR3 DNA reads TGTGCCAGCTCACTGGGCAGGGGAGAGCAGCCCCAGCATTTT.

The chain joins TRBV7-2 to TRBJ2-5; TRBD1 matches 8 bases. The ends lost 5 bases at V and 5 bases at J; junction bases unmatched: 7. This CDR3 has 14 residues. Germline CDR1 reads SGHTA; CDR2 reads FQGNSA. The CDR3 region has the DNA TGTGCCAGCAGCAGTCAGGGGGCCAGGGAGACCCAGTACTTC. Its protein is CASSSQGARETQYF.